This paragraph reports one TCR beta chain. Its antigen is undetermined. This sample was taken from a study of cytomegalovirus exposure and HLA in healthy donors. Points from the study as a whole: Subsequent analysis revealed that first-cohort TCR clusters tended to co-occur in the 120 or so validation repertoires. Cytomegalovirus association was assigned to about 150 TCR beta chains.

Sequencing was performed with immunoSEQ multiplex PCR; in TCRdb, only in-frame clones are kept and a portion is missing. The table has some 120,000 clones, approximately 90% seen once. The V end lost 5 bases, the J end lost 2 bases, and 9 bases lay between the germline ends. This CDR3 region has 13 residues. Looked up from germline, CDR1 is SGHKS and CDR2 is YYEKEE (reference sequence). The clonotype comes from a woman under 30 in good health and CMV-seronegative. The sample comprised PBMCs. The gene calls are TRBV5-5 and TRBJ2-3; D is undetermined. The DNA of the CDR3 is TGTGCCAGCAGTAATACATTCACAGATACGCAGTATTTT. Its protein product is CASSNTFTDTQYF.